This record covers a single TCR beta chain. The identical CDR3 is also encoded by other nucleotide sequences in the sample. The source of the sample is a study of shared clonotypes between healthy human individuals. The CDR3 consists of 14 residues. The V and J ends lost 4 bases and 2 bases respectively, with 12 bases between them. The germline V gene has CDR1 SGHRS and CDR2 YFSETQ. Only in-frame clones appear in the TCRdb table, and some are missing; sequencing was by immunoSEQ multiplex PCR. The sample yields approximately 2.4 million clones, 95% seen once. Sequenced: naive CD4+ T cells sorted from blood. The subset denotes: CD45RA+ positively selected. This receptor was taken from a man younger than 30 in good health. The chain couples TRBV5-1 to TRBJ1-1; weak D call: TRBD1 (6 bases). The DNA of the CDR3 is TGCGCCAGCAGCGTGGGACAAGTCAACACTGAAGCTTTCTTT. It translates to CASSVGQVNTEAFF.